This T cell receptor beta chain was retrieved from a study of T cell responses to AZD1222 COVID-19 vaccine. The study, taken as a whole, reports: Nearly half of the spike-specific TCRs reportedly recognize variant regions that carry no mutations. Among vaccine-associated CD4 TCRs, coverage spanned spike, with dominance at 160-218 and 743-854.

Between the trimmed V and J ends, which lost 3 bases and 7 bases, there was a span of 13 bases. The CDR3 is 14 amino acids. The V gene's germline CDR1 is SGHRS and CDR2 YFSETQ. Some clones are missing from TCRdb's copy, which holds only in-frame ones; the method was immunoSEQ multiplex PCR. The sample includes 100,000 to 150,000 clones, over 75% seen only once; the top ten take around 20%. To note about this clone: Its target is not known.

The chain couples TRBV5-1 to TRBJ1-4; TRBD1 might be the D (5 bases). The source was peripheral blood, collected on day 0 of AZD1222 vaccination. This clonotype was obtained from an adult in good health. This CDR3 is CASSSGGGVEKLFF. CDR3 DNA sequence: TGCGCCAGCAGCTCGGGCGGAGGGGTTGAAAAACTGTTTTTT. Full variable domain (missing parts from reference TRBV5-1 and TRBJ1-4): KAGVTQTPRYLIKTRGQQVTLSCSPISGHRSVSWYQQTPGQGLQFLFEYFSETQRNKGNFPGRFSGRQFSNSRSEMNVSTLELGDSALYLCASSSGGGVEKLFFGSGTQLSVL.